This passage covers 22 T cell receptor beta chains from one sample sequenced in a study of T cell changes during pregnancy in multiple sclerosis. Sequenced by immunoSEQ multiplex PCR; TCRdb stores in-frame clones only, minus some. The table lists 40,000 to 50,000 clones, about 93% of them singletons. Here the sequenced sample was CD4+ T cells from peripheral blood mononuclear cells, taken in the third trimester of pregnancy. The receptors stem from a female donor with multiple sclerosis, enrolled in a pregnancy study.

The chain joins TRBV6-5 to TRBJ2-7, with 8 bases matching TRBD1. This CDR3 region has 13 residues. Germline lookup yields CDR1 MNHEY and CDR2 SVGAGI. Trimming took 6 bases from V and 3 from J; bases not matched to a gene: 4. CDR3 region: CASSQGQDYEQYF. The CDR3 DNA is TGTGCCAGCAGCCAGGGACAGGACTACGAGCAGTACTTC.

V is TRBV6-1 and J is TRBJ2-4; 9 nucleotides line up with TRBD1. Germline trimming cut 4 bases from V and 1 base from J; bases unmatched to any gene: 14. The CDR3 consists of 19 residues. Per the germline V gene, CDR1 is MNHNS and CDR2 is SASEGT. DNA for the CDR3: TGTGCCAGCAGTGGGGGACAGGGAAACTTAGGGGGGGCCAAAAACATTCAGTACTTC. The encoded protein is CASSGGQGNLGGAKNIQYF.

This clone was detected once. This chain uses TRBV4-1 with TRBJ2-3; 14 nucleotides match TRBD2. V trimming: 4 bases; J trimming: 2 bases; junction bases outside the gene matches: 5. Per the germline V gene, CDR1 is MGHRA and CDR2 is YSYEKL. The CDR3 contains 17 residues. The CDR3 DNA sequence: TGCGCCAGCAGCCCGACTAGCGGGAGGGGGGTCACAGATACGCAGTATTTT. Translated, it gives CASSPTSGRGVTDTQYF.

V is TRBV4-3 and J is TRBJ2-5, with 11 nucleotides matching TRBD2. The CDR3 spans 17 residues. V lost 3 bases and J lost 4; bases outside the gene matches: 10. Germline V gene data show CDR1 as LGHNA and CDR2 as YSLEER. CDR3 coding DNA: TGCGCCAGCAGCCACTTCTTGGGACTAGCGGAAAGAGAGACCCAGTACTTC. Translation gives CASSHFLGLAERETQYF.

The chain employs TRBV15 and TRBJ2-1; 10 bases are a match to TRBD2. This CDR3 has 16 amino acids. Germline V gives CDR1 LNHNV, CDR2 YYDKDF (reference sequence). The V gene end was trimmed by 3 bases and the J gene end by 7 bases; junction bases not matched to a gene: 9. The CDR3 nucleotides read TGTGCCACCAGCAGGTACCTAGCGGGAGTCTTAAATGAGCAGTTCTTC. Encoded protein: CATSRYLAGVLNEQFF.

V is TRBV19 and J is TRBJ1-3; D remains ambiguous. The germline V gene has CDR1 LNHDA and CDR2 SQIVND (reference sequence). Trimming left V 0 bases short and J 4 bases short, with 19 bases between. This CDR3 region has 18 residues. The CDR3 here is CASSIDLRGRAGGNTIYF. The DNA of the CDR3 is TGTGCCAGTAGTATAGATCTCAGAGGACGCGCGGGAGGAAACACCATATATTTT.

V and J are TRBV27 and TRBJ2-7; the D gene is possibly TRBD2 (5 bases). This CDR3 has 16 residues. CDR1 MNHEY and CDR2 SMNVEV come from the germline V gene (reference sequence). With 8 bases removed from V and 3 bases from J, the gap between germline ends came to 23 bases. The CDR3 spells CASGANRALGGYEQYF. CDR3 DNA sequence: TGTGCCAGCGGCGCCAACCGGGCCCTAGGAGGCTACGAGCAGTACTTC.

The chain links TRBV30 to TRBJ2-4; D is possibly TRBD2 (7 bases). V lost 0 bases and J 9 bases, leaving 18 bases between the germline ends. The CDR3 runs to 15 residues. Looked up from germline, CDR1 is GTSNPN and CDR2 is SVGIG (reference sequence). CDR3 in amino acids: CAWSVGRGAQGIQYF. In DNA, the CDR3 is TGTGCCTGGAGTGTGGGACGGGGGGCGCAAGGCATTCAGTACTTC.

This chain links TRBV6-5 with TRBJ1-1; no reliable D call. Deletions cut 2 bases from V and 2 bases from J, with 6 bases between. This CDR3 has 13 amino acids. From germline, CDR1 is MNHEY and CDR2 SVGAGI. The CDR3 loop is CASSYSHNTEAFF. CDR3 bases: TGTGCCAGCAGTTACAGCCACAACACTGAAGCTTTCTTT.

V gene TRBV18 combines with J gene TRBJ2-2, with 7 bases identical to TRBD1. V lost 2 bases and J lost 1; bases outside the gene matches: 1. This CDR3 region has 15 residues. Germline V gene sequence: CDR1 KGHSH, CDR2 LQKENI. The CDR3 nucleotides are TGTGCCAGCTCACCAAGACAGGGGAACACCGGGGAGCTGTTTTTT. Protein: CASSPRQGNTGELFF.

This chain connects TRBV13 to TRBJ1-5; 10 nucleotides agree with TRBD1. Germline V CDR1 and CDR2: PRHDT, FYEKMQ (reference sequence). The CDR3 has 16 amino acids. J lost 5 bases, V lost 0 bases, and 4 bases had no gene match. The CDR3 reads CASSLGGTGEYQPQHF. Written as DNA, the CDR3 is TGTGCCAGCAGCTTAGGGGGGACAGGGGAATATCAGCCCCAGCATTTT.

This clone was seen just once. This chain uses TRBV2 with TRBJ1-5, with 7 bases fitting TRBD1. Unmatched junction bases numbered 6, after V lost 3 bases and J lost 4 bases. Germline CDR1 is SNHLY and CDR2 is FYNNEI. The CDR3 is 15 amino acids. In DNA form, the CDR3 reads TGTGCCAGCAGTGACCAAGGACAGGTTAATCAGCCCCAGCATTTT. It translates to CASSDQGQVNQPQHF.

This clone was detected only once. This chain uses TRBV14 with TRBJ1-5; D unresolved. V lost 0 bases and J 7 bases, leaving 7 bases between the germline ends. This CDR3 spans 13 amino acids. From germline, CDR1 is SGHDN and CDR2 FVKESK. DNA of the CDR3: TGTGCCAGCAGCCAAGATCTGAGGCAGCCCCAGCATTTT. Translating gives CASSQDLRQPQHF.

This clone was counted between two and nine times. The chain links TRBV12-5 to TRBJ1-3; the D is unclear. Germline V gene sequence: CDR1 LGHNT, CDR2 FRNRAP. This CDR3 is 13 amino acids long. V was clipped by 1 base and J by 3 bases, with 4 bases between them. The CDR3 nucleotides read TGTGCTAGTGGTTTGGGCAGTGGAAACACCATATATTTT. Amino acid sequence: CASGLGSGNTIYF. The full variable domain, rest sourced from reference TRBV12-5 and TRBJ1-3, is DARVTQTPRHKVTEMGQEVTMRCQPILGHNTVFWYRQTMMQGLELLAYFRNRAPLDDSGMPKDRFSAEMPDATLATLKIQPSEPRDSAVYFCASGLGSGNTIYFGEGSWLTVV.

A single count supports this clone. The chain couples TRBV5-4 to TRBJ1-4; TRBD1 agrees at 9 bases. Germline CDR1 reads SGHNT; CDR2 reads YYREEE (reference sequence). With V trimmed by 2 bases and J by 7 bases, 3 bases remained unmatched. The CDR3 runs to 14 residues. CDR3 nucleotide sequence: TGTGCCAGCAGCTTTTGGGGACAGGGTGAAAAACTGTTTTTT. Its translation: CASSFWGQGEKLFF.

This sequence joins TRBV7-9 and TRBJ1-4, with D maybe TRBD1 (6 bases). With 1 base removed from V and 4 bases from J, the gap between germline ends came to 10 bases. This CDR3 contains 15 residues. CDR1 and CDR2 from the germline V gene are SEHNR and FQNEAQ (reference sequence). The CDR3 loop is CASSLGTGRNEKLFF. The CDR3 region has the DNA TGTGCCAGCAGCTTAGGTACAGGGCGTAATGAAAAACTGTTTTTT. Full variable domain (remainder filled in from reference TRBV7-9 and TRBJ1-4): DTGVSQNPRHKITKRGQNVTFRCDPISEHNRLYWYRQTLGQGPEFLTYFQNEAQLEKSRLLSDRFSAERPKGSFSTLEIQRTEQGDSAMYLCASSLGTGRNEKLFFGSGTQLSVL.

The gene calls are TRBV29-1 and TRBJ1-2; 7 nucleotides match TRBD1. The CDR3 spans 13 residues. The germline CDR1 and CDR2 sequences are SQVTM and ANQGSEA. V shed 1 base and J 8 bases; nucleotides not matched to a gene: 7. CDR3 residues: CSVEVIRGRGYTF. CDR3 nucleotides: TGCAGCGTTGAAGTAATAAGGGGGCGAGGCTACACCTTC.

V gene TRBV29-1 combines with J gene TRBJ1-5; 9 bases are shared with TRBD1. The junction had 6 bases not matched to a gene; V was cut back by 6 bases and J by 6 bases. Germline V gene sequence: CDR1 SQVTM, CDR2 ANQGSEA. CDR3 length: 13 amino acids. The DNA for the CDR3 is TGCAGCGTAGGGACAGGGAGGGCTCAGCCCCAGCATTTT. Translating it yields CSVGTGRAQPQHF.

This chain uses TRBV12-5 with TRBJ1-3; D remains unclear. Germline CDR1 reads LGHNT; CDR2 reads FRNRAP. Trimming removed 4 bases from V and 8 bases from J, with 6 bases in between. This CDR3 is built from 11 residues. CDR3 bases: TGTGCTAGTGGTTCCTCAGACACCATATATTTT. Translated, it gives CASGSSDTIYF.

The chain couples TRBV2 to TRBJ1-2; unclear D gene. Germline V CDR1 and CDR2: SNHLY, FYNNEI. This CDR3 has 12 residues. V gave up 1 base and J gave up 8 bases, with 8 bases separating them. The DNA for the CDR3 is TGTGCCAGCAGTGAAGTACGGGGAGGCTACACCTTC. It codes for CASSEVRGGYTF. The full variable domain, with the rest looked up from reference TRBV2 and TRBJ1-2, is EPEVTQTPSHQVTQMGQEVILRCVPISNHLYFYWYRQILGQKVEFLVSFYNNEISEKSEIFDDQFSVERPDGSNFTLKIRSTKLEDSAMYFCASSEVRGGYTFGSGTRLTVV.

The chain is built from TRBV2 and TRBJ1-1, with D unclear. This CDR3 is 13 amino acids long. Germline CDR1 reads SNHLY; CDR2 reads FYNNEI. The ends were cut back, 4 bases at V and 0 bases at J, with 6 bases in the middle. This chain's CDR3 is CASSVNVNTEAFF. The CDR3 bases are TGTGCCAGCAGTGTAAATGTGAACACTGAAGCTTTCTTT.

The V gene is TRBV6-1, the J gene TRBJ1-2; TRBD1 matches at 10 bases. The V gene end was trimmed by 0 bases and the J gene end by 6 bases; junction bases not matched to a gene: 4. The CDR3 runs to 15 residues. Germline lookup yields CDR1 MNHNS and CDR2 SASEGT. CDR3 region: CASSEADRGVHGYTF. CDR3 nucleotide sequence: TGTGCCAGCAGTGAAGCGGACAGGGGGGTTCATGGCTACACCTTC.